Shown below are 28 T cell receptor beta chains from a single sample sequenced in a study of blood T cell repertoires in COVID-19 (dated by TCRdb to 2019 to 2021). Libraries were prepared through the immunoSEQ multiplex PCR assay. In its TCRdb copy, this immuneACCESS table keeps in-frame sequences only and misses some clones. Where compared with another copy, unresolved V genes explain less than half of these, and the others have no known cause. This sample holds 350,000 to 450,000 clones; approximately 90% were observed only once. Around 1.1% of the sample belongs to the ten largest clones. The sample taken for sequencing was PBMCs or T cells enriched from blood (not recorded which). Receptors originate from a man younger than 45 who had recovered from COVID-19.

This CDR3 reads CASSNFQGNTIYF. The CDR3 DNA sequence: TGTGCCAGCAGCAACTTCCAAGGAAACACCATATATTTT. J is TRBJ1-3 and V is TRBV3-1 (or the pseudogene TRBV3-2); D is undetermined. In germline, CDR1 is LGHDT, CDR2 YNNKEL (reference sequence). V lost 5 bases and J lost 4, with 9 bases in between. The CDR3 covers 13 residues.

J is TRBJ1-6 and V is TRBV27; D is undetermined. The CDR3 runs to 12 residues. CDR1 is MNHEY and CDR2 is SMNVEV in the germline V gene (reference sequence). Between the trimmed V and J ends, which lost 5 bases and 10 bases, there was a span of 9 bases. The CDR3 coding sequence is TGTGCCAGCAGTACTCTTAGATCACCCCTCCACTTT. Translation gives CASSTLRSPLHF.

The chain links TRBV2 to TRBJ2-1; possibly TRBD2 for D (5 bases). The CDR3 extends over 15 amino acids. Germline lookup yields CDR1 SNHLY and CDR2 FYNNEI. The V end was cut by 10 bases, the J end by 6 bases, with 22 bases between. CDR3 loop: CATPRGGNPGNEQFF. The CDR3 nucleotides are TGTGCCACCCCCCGAGGAGGTAATCCAGGCAATGAGCAGTTCTTC.

J is TRBJ1-5 and V is TRBV6-5; D is unclear. Trimming took off 0 bases at V and 4 bases at J, with 10 bases between the two ends. Per the germline V gene, CDR1 is MNHEY and CDR2 is SVGAGI. The CDR3 extends over 15 amino acids. The CDR3 spells CASSYSAAVNQPQHF. The CDR3 DNA follows: TGTGCCAGCAGTTACTCGGCGGCCGTGAATCAGCCCCAGCATTTT.

This rearrangement joins TRBV5-6 to TRBJ2-1; D perhaps matches TRBD2 (5 bases). Germline V gives CDR1 SGHDT, CDR2 YYEEEE. The V end lost 4 bases, the J end lost 9 bases, and 20 bases lay between the germline ends. There are 15 residues in the CDR3. CDR3 amino acids: CASSPDRARGSEQFF. DNA for the CDR3: TGTGCCAGCAGCCCGGACCGGGCGAGAGGGAGTGAGCAGTTCTTC. The entire variable domain, with the rest obtained from reference TRBV5-6 and TRBJ2-1, is as follows: DAGVTQSPTHLIKTRGQQVTLRCSPKSGHDTVSWYQQALGQGPQFIFQYYEEEERQRGNFPDRFSGHQFPNYSSELNVNALLLGDSALYLCASSPDRARGSEQFFGPGTRLTVL.

Note on this clone: The sample holds other DNA sequences that translate to the same CDR3. The chain uses TRBV28 and TRBJ2-5, with D possibly TRBD2 on 6 matching bases. Germline values: CDR1 MDHEN, CDR2 SYDVKM. This CDR3 comprises 11 residues. Trimming removed 8 bases at V and 5 bases at J, with 9 bases between. CDR3 amino acids: CASRERETQYF. The CDR3 nucleotides are TGTGCCAGCCGGGAGCGGGAGACCCAGTACTTC.

With regard to this clone: Other DNA sequences from this sample encode an identical CDR3 as well. This chain joins TRBV19 and TRBJ1-1; TRBD1 might be the D (5 bases). CDR3 length equals 13 residues. Germline V CDR1 and CDR2: LNHDA, SQIVND (reference sequence). Trimming removed 3 bases at V and 1 base at J, with 6 bases between. The CDR3 region has the DNA TGTGCCAGTAGTATTGGACAGAACACTGAAGCTTTCTTT. Residues: CASSIGQNTEAFF.

About this clone itself: The same CDR3 arises from other DNA sequences in this sample as well. The CDR3 nucleotides read TGTGCCACGCTAGCGGGGGGAACAGATACGCAGTATTTT. It specifies CATLAGGTDTQYF. This chain uses TRBV10-3 with TRBJ2-3, with 11 positions matching TRBD2. CDR3 length equals 13 residues. Germline CDR1 reads ENHRY; CDR2 reads SYGVKD. Losses at the gene ends were 10 bases for V and 3 bases for J; bases not matched to a gene: 3.

To note about this clone: Other DNA sequences in this specimen translate into the identical CDR3. This chain links TRBV5-1 with TRBJ2-7; a weak D match, TRBD2 (5 bases). V was pared by 0 bases and J by 0 bases, with 7 bases between. Germline V gene lookup returns CDR1 SGHRS and CDR2 YFSETQ. This CDR3 is built from 14 residues. This CDR3 reads CASSLAGSSYEQYF. CDR3 bases: TGCGCCAGCAGCTTGGCGGGAAGCTCCTACGAGCAGTACTTC. Filled out from reference TRBV5-1 and TRBJ2-7, the complete variable domain reads KAGVTQTPRYLIKTRGQQVTLSCSPISGHRSVSWYQQTPGQGLQFLFEYFSETQRNKGNFPGRFSGRQFSNSRSEMNVSTLELGDSALYLCASSLAGSSYEQYFGPGTRLTVT.

The chain is built from TRBV18 and TRBJ1-4; the D gene is possibly TRBD1 (6 bases). Trimming stripped 6 bases from V and 8 bases from J, with 22 bases between. The CDR3 spans 16 residues. Germline V gives CDR1 KGHSH, CDR2 LQKENI. CDR3 sequence (DNA): TGTGCCAGCTCTCAAACAGGGTTCACCGGGCACGAAAAACTGTTTTTT. Its protein product is CASSQTGFTGHEKLFF.

The genes are TRBV5-1 and TRBJ2-5; D is possibly TRBD2 (6 bases). CDR1 is SGHRS, CDR2 YFSETQ, per germline. The CDR3 runs to 13 residues. V lost 4 bases and J 2 bases, leaving 9 bases between the germline ends. The CDR3, as DNA: TGCGCCAGCAGCCCGGGACTTCAAGAGACCCAGTACTTC. Protein sequence: CASSPGLQETQYF. Filled out from reference TRBV5-1 and TRBJ2-5, the complete variable domain reads KAGVTQTPRYLIKTRGQQVTLSCSPISGHRSVSWYQQTPGQGLQFLFEYFSETQRNKGNFPGRFSGRQFSNSRSEMNVSTLELGDSALYLCASSPGLQETQYFGPGTRLLVL.

The chain has TRBV9 and TRBJ1-2; D unclear. CDR1 SGDLS and CDR2 YYNGEE come from the germline V gene. CDR3 length: 12 amino acids. Deletions cut 0 bases from V and 6 bases from J, with 6 bases between. The CDR3 bases are TGTGCCAGCAGCGTAGTATCTCATGGCTACACCTTC. Translation gives CASSVVSHGYTF.

The V and J genes are TRBV10-3 and TRBJ1-2, with D maybe TRBD1 (6 bases). CDR1 ENHRY and CDR2 SYGVKD come from the germline V gene. The CDR3 spans 14 residues. The ends were cut back, 3 bases at V and 4 bases at J, with 12 bases in the middle. CDR3: CAISDSTGIYGYTF. CDR3 in DNA: TGTGCCATCAGTGATTCGACAGGTATCTATGGCTACACCTTC.

The chain uses TRBV7-9 and TRBJ1-1; no definite D call. Trimming removed 0 bases from V and 0 bases from J, with 14 bases in between. This CDR3 spans 17 amino acids. The germline V gene has CDR1 SEHNR and CDR2 FQNEAQ (reference sequence). CDR3 sequence: CASSLAPAGSMNTEAFF. The CDR3 DNA is TGTGCCAGCAGCTTAGCGCCGGCGGGTTCGATGAACACTGAAGCTTTCTTT.

This chain's CDR3 is CASSQQGAVEQFF. CDR3 sequence (DNA): TGTGCCAGCAGCCAGCAGGGGGCAGTTGAGCAGTTCTTC. V is TRBV3-1 (or the pseudogene TRBV3-2) and J is TRBJ2-1; 8 nucleotides match TRBD1. Germline trimming cut 3 bases from V and 9 bases from J; bases unmatched to any gene: 4. In germline, CDR1 is LGHDT, CDR2 YNNKEL (reference sequence). CDR3 size: 13 residues.

The rearrangement uses TRBV27 and TRBJ1-1; D gene unclear. This CDR3 is built from 13 residues. Germline V gene sequence: CDR1 MNHEY, CDR2 SMNVEV (reference sequence). The germline V and J ends were trimmed by 2 bases and 3 bases, with 7 bases remaining between them. CDR3 nucleotides: TGTGCCAGCAGTTTAAGTAGAGACACTGAAGCTTTCTTT. It yields the protein CASSLSRDTEAFF.

Notes on this clone: A single base separates this from a much larger clone, so it may be a read error. The rearrangement joins TRBV28 to TRBJ2-2, with TRBD2 matching 7 bases. CDR1 and CDR2 from the germline V gene are MDHEN and SYDVKM. The CDR3 runs 15 residues. Trimming at V came to 2 bases and at J to 2 bases, leaving 2 bases not matched to a gene. CDR3 nucleotides: TGTGCCAGCAGTTTACTAGCGGCTAACACCGGGGAGCTGTTTTTT. Translating it yields CASSLLAANTGELFF.

CDR3 nucleotides: TGTGCCAGCAGTTACCAGCGCTATGGCTACACCTTC. Translated, it gives CASSYQRYGYTF. The chain carries TRBV12-3 or TRBV12-4 and TRBJ1-2; D not resolved. The CDR3 totals 12 residues. The V and J ends lost 4 bases and 4 bases respectively, with 7 bases between them.

The chain is built from TRBV28 and TRBJ2-7; 7 bases agree with TRBD2. V trimming: 3 bases; J trimming: 2 bases; junction bases outside the gene matches: 10. Germline assignment: CDR1 MDHEN and CDR2 SYDVKM. The CDR3 extends over 16 amino acids. This chain's CDR3 is CASSLKSGRSTYEQYF. CDR3 in DNA: TGTGCCAGCAGTTTGAAGTCCGGGAGGTCCACCTACGAGCAGTACTTC. Full variable domain (rest looked up from reference TRBV28 and TRBJ2-7): DVKVTQSSRYLVKRTGEKVFLECVQDMDHENMFWYRQDPGLGLRLIYFSYDVKMKEKGDIPEGYSVSREKKERFSLILESASTNQTSMYLCASSLKSGRSTYEQYFGPGTRLTVT.

This sequence joins TRBV29-1 and TRBJ2-3; perhaps TRBD1 as D (6 bases). V shed 4 bases and J shed 0 bases, with 11 bases lying between them. The CDR3 spans 14 residues. Germline CDR1 is SQVTM and CDR2 is ANQGSEA. The CDR3 coding sequence is TGCAGCGTTGCTTGGGGGACAAGCACAGATACGCAGTATTTT. Its protein product is CSVAWGTSTDTQYF.

The V call is TRBV18, the J call TRBJ2-5, with TRBD2 matching 8 bases. CDR1 and CDR2 from the germline V gene are KGHSH and LQKENI. Trimming took 3 bases from V and 4 from J; bases not matched to a gene: 4. The CDR3 has 14 residues. The CDR3: CASSPSLAGETQYF. DNA of the CDR3: TGTGCCAGCTCACCGTCGCTAGCGGGAGAGACCCAGTACTTC.

The genes are TRBV9 and TRBJ2-5; 11 bases match TRBD2. Germline trimming cut 0 bases from V and 5 bases from J; bases unmatched to any gene: 9. Looked up from germline, CDR1 is SGDLS and CDR2 is YYNGEE. The CDR3 covers 17 residues. CDR3: CASSVGLAGGQLETQYF. The CDR3 nucleotides are TGTGCCAGCAGCGTAGGCTTAGCGGGAGGGCAGCTGGAGACCCAGTACTTC.

This chain connects TRBV28 to TRBJ2-7; D is possibly TRBD2 (5 bases). V lost 8 bases, J lost 2 bases, and 10 bases lay in between. This CDR3 region has 12 residues. Germline CDR1 is MDHEN and CDR2 is SYDVKM. The chain's CDR3 is CASGTGAYEQYF. The DNA of the CDR3 is TGTGCCAGCGGCACCGGGGCCTACGAGCAGTACTTC.

This clone has a single count. The rearrangement uses TRBV7-8 and TRBJ2-7, with D tentatively TRBD1 (6 bases). This CDR3 region has 13 residues. V shed 1 base and J shed 9 bases, with 13 bases lying between them. CDR1 is SGHVS and CDR2 is FQNEAQ in the germline V gene. The DNA of the CDR3 is TGTGCCAGCAGCTTAGGGGGGCCTGGCGGGCAGTACTTC. This encodes CASSLGGPGGQYF. The full variable domain, completed using reference TRBV7-8 and TRBJ2-7, is GAGVSQSPRYKVAKRGQDVALRCDPISGHVSLFWYQQALGQGPEFLTYFQNEAQLDKSGLPSDRFFAERPEGSVSTLKIQRTQQEDSAVYLCASSLGGPGGQYFGPGTRLTVT.

V usage is TRBV4-2 and J usage is TRBJ1-2; 8 nucleotides agree with TRBD1. V trimming: 4 bases; J trimming: 5 bases; junction bases outside the gene matches: 15. There are 17 residues in the CDR3. CDR1 and CDR2 (germline): LGHNA, YNFKEQ. The CDR3 loop is CASSPTTAPGGWYGYTF. The DNA for the CDR3 is TGTGCCAGCAGCCCCACAACCGCCCCAGGGGGCTGGTATGGCTACACCTTC.

This clone was seen once. The rearrangement links TRBV5-5 to TRBJ2-3; tentative D call: TRBD2 (5 bases). This CDR3 is 16 amino acids long. V lost 0 bases and J 1 base, leaving 12 bases between the germline ends. Germline V lookup: CDR1 SGHKS, CDR2 YYEKEE (reference sequence). CDR3 residues: CASSLGQPGGTDTQYF. CDR3 nucleotide sequence: TGTGCCAGCAGCTTGGGTCAGCCCGGGGGCACAGATACGCAGTATTTT.

The V gene is TRBV11-2, the J gene TRBJ1-2, with D perhaps matching TRBD1 (6 bases). Trimming took off 7 bases at V and 14 bases at J, with 29 bases between the two ends. The CDR3 spans 15 residues. Germline CDR1 reads SGHAT; CDR2 reads FQNNGV. The CDR3 protein is CASTRWAGDPSTGTF. DNA for the CDR3: TGTGCCAGCACCCGTTGGGCAGGGGACCCCTCAACGGGAACCTTC.

The chain uses TRBV10-3 and TRBJ2-2, with 16 bases lining up with TRBD2. CDR1 is ENHRY and CDR2 is SYGVKD in the germline V gene. The CDR3 loop spans 17 amino acids. J lost 3 bases, V lost 4 bases, and 2 bases had no gene match. CDR3 in amino acids: CAISGGLAGGDTGELFF. The CDR3 DNA follows: TGTGCCATCAGTGGGGGACTAGCGGGAGGGGACACCGGGGAGCTGTTTTTT.